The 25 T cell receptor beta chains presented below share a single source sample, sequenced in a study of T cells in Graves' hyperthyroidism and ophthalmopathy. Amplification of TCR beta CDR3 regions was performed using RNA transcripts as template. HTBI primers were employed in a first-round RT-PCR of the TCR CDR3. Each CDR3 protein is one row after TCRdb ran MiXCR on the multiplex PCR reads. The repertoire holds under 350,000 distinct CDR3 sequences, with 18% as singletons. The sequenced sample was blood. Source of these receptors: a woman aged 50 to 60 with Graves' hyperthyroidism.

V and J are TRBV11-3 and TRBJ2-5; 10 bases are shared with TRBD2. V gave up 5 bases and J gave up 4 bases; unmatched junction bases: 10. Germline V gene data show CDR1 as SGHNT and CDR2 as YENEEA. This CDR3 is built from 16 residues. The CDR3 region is CASSLISGGAGETQYF. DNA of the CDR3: TGTGCCAGCAGCCTAATAAGCGGGGGGGCCGGAGAGACCCAGTACTTC.

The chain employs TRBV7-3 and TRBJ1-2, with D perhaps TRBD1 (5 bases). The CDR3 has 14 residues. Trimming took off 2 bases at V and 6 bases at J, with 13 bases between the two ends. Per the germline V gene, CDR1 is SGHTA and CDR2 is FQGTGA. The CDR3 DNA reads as TGTGCCAGCAGCTTATACGCGGACAAGAATGGCTACACCTTC. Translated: CASSLYADKNGYTF.

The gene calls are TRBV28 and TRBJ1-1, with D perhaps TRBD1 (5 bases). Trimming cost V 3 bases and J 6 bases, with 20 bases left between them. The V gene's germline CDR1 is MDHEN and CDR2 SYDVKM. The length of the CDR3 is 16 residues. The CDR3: CASSFFKGEMFSEAFF. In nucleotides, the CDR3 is TGTGCCAGCAGTTTCTTTAAAGGGGAAATGTTCTCTGAAGCTTTCTTT.

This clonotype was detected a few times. The CDR3 protein is CAISDRDEDYTIYF. DNA for the CDR3: TGTGCCATCAGTGACAGGGACGAGGACTACACCATATATTTT. V usage is TRBV10-3 and J usage is TRBJ1-3; possibly TRBD1 for D (5 bases). The V end lost 3 bases, the J end lost 8 bases, and 14 bases lay between the germline ends. Germline-derived CDR1 and CDR2 are ENHRY and SYGVKD. The length of the CDR3 is 14 residues.

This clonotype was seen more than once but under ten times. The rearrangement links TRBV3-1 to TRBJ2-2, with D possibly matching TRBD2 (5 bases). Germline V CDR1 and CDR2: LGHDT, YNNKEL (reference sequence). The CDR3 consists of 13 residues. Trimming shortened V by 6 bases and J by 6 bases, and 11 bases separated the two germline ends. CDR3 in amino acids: CASRPTSAGELFF. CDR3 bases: TGTGCCAGCAGACCTACTAGTGCCGGGGAGCTGTTTTTT.

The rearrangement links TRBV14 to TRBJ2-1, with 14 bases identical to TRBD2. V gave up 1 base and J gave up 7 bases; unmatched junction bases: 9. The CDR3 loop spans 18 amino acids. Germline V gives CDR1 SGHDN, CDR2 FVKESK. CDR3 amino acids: CASSQGPAGTSGSNEQFF. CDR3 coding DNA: TGTGCCAGCAGCCAAGGTCCGGCCGGGACTAGCGGGAGTAATGAGCAGTTCTTC.

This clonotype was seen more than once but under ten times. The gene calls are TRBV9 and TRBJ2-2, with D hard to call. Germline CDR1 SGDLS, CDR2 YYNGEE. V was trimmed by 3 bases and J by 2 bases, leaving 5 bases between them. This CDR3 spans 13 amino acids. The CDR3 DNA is TGTGCCAGCAGCGCTTCTAACACCGGGGAGCTGTTTTTT. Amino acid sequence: CASSASNTGELFF.

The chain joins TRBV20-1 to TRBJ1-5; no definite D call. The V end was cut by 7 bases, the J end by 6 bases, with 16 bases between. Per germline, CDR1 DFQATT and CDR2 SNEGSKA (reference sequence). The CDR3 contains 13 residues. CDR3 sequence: CSVRKGPGQPQHF. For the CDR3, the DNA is TGCAGTGTACGAAAAGGGCCGGGTCAGCCCCAGCATTTT.

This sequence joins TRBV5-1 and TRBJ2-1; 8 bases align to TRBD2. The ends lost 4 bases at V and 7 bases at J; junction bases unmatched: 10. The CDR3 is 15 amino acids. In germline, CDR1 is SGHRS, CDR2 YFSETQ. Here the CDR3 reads CASSPLVGRGNEQFF. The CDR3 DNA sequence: TGCGCCAGCAGCCCCTTAGTCGGGAGGGGAAATGAGCAGTTCTTC. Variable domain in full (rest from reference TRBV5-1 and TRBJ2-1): KAGVTQTPRYLIKTRGQQVTLSCSPISGHRSVSWYQQTPGQGLQFLFEYFSETQRNKGNFPGRFSGRQFSNSRSEMNVSTLELGDSALYLCASSPLVGRGNEQFFGPGTRLTVL.

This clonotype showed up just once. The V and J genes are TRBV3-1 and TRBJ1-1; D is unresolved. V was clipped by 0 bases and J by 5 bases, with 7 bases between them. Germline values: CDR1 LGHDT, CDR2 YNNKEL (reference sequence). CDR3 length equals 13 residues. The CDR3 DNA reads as TGTGCCAGCAGCCAAGATGCCGGAACTGAAGCTTTCTTT. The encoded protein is CASSQDAGTEAFF.

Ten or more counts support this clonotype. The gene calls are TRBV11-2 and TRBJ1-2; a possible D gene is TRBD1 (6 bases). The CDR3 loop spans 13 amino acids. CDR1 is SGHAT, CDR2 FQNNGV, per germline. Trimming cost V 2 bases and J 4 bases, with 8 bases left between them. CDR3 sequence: CASSLTDSYGYTF. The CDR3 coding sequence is TGTGCCAGCAGCTTAACGGACAGCTATGGCTACACCTTC.

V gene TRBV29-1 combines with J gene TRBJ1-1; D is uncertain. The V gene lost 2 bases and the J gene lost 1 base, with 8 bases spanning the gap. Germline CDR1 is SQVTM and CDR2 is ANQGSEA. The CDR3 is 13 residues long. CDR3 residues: CSVENPGNTEAFF. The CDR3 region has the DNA TGCAGCGTTGAAAATCCAGGGAACACTGAAGCTTTCTTT.

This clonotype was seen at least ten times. The CDR3 nucleotides are TGCAGCGTTCCACGCCTAGCGGGAATCACAGATACGCAGTATTTT. As protein: CSVPRLAGITDTQYF. This chain connects TRBV29-1 to TRBJ2-3; 9 bases are shared with TRBD2. CDR3 length equals 15 residues. The V segment lost 5 bases and the J segment 2 bases; nucleotides outside the gene matches: 8. The V gene's germline CDR1 is SQVTM and CDR2 ANQGSEA.

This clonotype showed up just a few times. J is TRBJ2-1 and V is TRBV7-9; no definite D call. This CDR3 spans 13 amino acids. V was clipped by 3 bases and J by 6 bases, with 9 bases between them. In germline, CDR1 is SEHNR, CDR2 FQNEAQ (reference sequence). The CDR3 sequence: CASSFIGPNEQFF. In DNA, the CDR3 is TGTGCCAGCAGCTTCATCGGCCCCAATGAGCAGTTCTTC.

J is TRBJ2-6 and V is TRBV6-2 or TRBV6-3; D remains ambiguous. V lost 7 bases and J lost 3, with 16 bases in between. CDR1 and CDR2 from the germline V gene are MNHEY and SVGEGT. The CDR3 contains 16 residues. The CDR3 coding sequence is TGTGCCAGCATCAATCCAGCCCAGAATGGGGCCAACGTCCTGACTTTC. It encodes CASINPAQNGANVLTF.

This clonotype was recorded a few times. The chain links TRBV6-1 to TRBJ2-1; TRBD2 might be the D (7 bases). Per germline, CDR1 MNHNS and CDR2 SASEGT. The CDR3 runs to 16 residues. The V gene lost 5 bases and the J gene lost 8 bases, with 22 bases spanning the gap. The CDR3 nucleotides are TGTGCCAGCAGTTATTCTCTTGCGGGGGCGAGCGATGAGCAGTTCTTC. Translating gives CASSYSLAGASDEQFF.

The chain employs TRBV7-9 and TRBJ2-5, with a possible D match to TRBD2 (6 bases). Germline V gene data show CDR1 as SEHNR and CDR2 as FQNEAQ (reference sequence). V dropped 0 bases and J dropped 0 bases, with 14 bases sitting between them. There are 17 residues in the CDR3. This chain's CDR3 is CASSLAISRDYQETQYF. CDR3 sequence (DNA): TGTGCCAGCAGCTTAGCAATTTCAAGGGACTACCAAGAGACCCAGTACTTC.

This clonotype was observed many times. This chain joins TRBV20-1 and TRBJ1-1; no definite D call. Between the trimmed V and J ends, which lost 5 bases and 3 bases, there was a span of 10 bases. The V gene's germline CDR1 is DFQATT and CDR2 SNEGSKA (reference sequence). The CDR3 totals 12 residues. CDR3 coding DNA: TGCAGTGCTGGGTACGGGGACACTGAAGCTTTCTTT. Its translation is CSAGYGDTEAFF.

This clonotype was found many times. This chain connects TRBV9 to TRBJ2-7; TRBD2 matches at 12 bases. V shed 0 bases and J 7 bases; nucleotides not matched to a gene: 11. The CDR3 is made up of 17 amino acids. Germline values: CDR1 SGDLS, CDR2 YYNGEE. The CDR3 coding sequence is TGTGCCAGCAGCGTAGCGACCGGACTAGCGGGAAAGGGTGAGCAGTACTTC. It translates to CASSVATGLAGKGEQYF.

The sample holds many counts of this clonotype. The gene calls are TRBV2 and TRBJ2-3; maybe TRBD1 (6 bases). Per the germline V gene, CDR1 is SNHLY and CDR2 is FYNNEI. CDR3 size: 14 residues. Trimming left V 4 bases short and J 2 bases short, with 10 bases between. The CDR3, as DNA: TGTGCCAGCAGTGTGTACAGGGACACAGATACGCAGTATTTT. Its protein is CASSVYRDTDTQYF.

The CDR3 sequence: CSVHEGMNTEAFF. Written as DNA, the CDR3 is TGCAGCGTGCATGAGGGCATGAACACTGAAGCTTTCTTT. The chain combines TRBV29-1 with TRBJ1-1; the D is unclear. Trimming removed 6 bases at V and 0 bases at J, with 11 bases between. This CDR3 spans 13 amino acids. CDR1 and CDR2 (germline): SQVTM, ANQGSEA. Using reference TRBV29-1 and TRBJ1-1 for the parts outside the CDR3, the full variable domain is SAVISQKPSRDICQRGTSLTIQCQVDSQVTMMFWYRQQPGQSLTLIATANQGSEATYESGFVIDKFPISRPNLTFSTLTVSNMSPEDSSIYLCSVHEGMNTEAFFGQGTRLTVV.

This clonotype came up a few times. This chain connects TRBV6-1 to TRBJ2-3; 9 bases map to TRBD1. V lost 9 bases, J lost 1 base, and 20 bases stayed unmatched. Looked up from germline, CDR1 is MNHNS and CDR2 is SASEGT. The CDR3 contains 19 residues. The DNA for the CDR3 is TGTGCCAGTGCACGTTGGCCCTGGACAGGGGAGAGGGGCACAGATACGCAGTATTTT. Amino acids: CASARWPWTGERGTDTQYF.

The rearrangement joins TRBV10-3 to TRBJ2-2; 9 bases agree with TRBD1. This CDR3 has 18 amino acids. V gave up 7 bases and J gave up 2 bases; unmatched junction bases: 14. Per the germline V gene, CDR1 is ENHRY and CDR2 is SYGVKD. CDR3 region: CAINRNSGQGDNTGELFF. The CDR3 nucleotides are TGTGCCATCAATCGGAACTCGGGACAGGGCGACAACACCGGGGAGCTGTTTTTT.

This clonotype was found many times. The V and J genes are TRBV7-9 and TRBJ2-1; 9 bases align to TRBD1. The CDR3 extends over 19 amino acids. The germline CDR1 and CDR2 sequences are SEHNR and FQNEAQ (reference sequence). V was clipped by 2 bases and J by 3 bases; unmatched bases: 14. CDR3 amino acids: CASSLLWGQGADHYNEQFF. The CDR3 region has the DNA TGTGCCAGCAGCTTACTTTGGGGACAGGGCGCCGATCACTACAATGAGCAGTTCTTC.

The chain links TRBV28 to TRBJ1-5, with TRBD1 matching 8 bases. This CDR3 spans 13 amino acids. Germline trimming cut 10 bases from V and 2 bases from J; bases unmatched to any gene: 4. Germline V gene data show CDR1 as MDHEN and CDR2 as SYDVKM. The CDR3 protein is CATTGVGNQPQHF. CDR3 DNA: TGTGCCACGACAGGGGTGGGCAATCAGCCCCAGCATTTT.